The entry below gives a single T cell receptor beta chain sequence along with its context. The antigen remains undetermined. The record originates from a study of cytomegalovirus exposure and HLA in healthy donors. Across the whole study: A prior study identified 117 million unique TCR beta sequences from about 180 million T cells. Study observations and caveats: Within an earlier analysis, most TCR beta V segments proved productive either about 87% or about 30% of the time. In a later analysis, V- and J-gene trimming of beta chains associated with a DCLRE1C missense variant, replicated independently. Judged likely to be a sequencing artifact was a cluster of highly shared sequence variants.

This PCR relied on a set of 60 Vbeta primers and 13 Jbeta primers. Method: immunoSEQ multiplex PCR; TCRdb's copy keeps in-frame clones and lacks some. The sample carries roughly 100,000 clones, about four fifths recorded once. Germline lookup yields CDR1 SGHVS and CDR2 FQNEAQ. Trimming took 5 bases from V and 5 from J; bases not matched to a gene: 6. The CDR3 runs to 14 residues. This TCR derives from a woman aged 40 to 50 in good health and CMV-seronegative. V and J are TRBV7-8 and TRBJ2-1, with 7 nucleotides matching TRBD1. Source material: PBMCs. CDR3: CASSQGTANNEQFF. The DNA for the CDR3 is TGTGCCAGCAGCCAGGGGACAGCAAACAATGAGCAGTTCTTC.